A single sample is the source of the 14 T cell receptor beta chains below, sequenced in a study of shared clonotypes between healthy human individuals. Profiled with immunoSEQ multiplex PCR; TCRdb holds only in-frame clones, not every one. The table lists millions of clones, 90% to 95% of them singletons. It was CD45RO-negative cells, positively selected for CCR7, that made up naive CD8 cells, with terminally differentiated effector memory CD45RA+ cells excluded. Sequences were obtained from naive CD8+ T cells from PBMCs. The source of these receptors is a man in his late teens or twenties in good health. Some clones in this sample may be carry-over from other donors' samples.

The chain has TRBV7-8 and TRBJ2-1; a possible D gene is TRBD1 (7 bases). Germline V CDR1 and CDR2: SGHVS, FQNEAQ. This CDR3 has 16 residues. The germline V and J ends were trimmed by 6 bases and 2 bases, with 17 bases remaining between them. The CDR3 protein is CASRPRGPGAYNEQFF. CDR3 DNA: TGTGCCAGCAGACCAAGGGGGCCGGGGGCCTACAATGAGCAGTTCTTC. The whole variable domain, remainder taken from reference TRBV7-8 and TRBJ2-1, is GAGVSQSPRYKVAKRGQDVALRCDPISGHVSLFWYQQALGQGPEFLTYFQNEAQLDKSGLPSDRFFAERPEGSVSTLKIQRTQQEDSAVYLCASRPRGPGAYNEQFFGPGTRLTVL.

V is TRBV7-2 and J is TRBJ2-7, with TRBD1 matching over 7 bases. The CDR3 loop spans 14 amino acids. Trimming cost V 4 bases and J 6 bases; bases outside gene matches: 9. Germline V gene lookup returns CDR1 SGHTA and CDR2 FQGNSA. The CDR3 DNA sequence: TGTGCCAGCAGCTACCGGGACAGCCTACTCGAGCAGTACTTC. It encodes CASSYRDSLLEQYF.

The chain recombines TRBV29-1 with TRBJ2-3; D remains unclear. CDR1 is SQVTM and CDR2 is ANQGSEA in the germline V gene. V was shortened by 4 bases and J by 5 bases, with 16 bases between the two germline ends. The CDR3 runs to 14 residues. Written as DNA, the CDR3 is TGCAGCGTTGTCGGTAGCCCTCGGGTAGATACGCAGTATTTT. Translation gives CSVVGSPRVDTQYF.

This clone was picked up one time. The chain joins TRBV4-2 to TRBJ2-2, with a possible D match to TRBD1 (7 bases). Germline V gene sequence: CDR1 LGHNA, CDR2 YNFKEQ. V was cut by 2 bases and J by 6 bases, with 19 bases left in between. The CDR3 runs 17 residues. The CDR3 is CASSQIQGRGGSGELFF. The CDR3 coding sequence is TGTGCCAGCAGCCAAATACAGGGGCGGGGAGGTTCCGGGGAGCTGTTTTTT.

This clone was seen more than once but under ten times. The chain employs TRBV6-6 and TRBJ1-1, with TRBD1 as a possible D gene (5 bases). The CDR3 runs 13 residues. Germline CDR1 and CDR2: MNHNY and SVGAGI (reference sequence). Trimming shortened V by 5 bases and J by 7 bases, and 14 bases separated the two germline ends. DNA of the CDR3: TGTGCCAGCAGTCTAATACAGGCACATGAAGCTTTCTTT. It codes for CASSLIQAHEAFF.

The chain links TRBV30 to TRBJ2-2; 9 positions agree with TRBD2. Germline values: CDR1 GTSNPN, CDR2 SVGIG (reference sequence). The V gene end was trimmed by 2 bases and the J gene end by 13 bases; junction bases not matched to a gene: 8. This CDR3 has 13 amino acids. The CDR3: CAWSSIKREALFF. CDR3 in DNA: TGTGCCTGGAGTTCCATAAAGCGGGAGGCGCTGTTTTTT.

A remark on this clone: The sample holds other DNA sequences that translate to the same CDR3. The genes are TRBV19 and TRBJ2-3; D remains ambiguous. Germline CDR1 is LNHDA and CDR2 is SQIVND (reference sequence). CDR3 length: 12 residues. V gave up 3 bases and J gave up 4 bases, with 5 bases separating them. CDR3 sequence reads: CASSIAADTQYF. CDR3 in DNA: TGTGCCAGTAGTATCGCGGCAGATACGCAGTATTTT.

A few counts support this clone. The chain carries TRBV7-9 and TRBJ1-3; 9 nucleotides align to TRBD1. Germline CDR1 SEHNR, CDR2 FQNEAQ (reference sequence). V lost 3 bases and J lost 4; bases outside the gene matches: 10. This CDR3 is 17 amino acids long. The CDR3 reads CASSLSWDRETGNTIYF. Here the CDR3 DNA reads TGTGCCAGCAGCTTGTCCTGGGACAGGGAGACCGGAAACACCATATATTTT. The whole variable domain, remainder taken from reference TRBV7-9 and TRBJ1-3, is DTGVSQNPRHKITKRGQNVTFRCDPISEHNRLYWYRQTLGQGPEFLTYFQNEAQLEKSRLLSDRFSAERPKGSFSTLEIQRTEQGDSAMYLCASSLSWDRETGNTIYFGEGSWLTVV.

Turning to this clone: The same CDR3 arises from other DNA sequences in this sample as well. The chain recombines TRBV27 with TRBJ2-5; D not resolved. Germline CDR1 reads MNHEY; CDR2 reads SMNVEV (reference sequence). The CDR3 totals 14 residues. V dropped 0 bases and J dropped 4 bases, with 9 bases sitting between them. Here the CDR3 DNA reads TGTGCCAGCAGTTTATCGTGGGGTGGAGAGACCCAGTACTTC. It encodes CASSLSWGGETQYF.

The gene calls are TRBV19 and TRBJ2-1, with 7 bases matching TRBD1. Germline CDR1 LNHDA, CDR2 SQIVND (reference sequence). The CDR3 consists of 13 residues. After removal of 8 bases from V and 3 bases from J, the junction contained 4 bases not matched to a gene. CDR3 nucleotides: TGTGCCAGTGGGGACAGACTCTACAATGAGCAGTTCTTC. It translates to CASGDRLYNEQFF.

This chain connects TRBV4-1 to TRBJ1-1, with TRBD1 as a possible D gene (6 bases). Germline CDR1 and CDR2: MGHRA and YSYEKL. There are 15 residues in the CDR3. V lost 1 base and J lost 4, with 13 bases in between. CDR3 bases: TGCGCCAGCAGCCAAGTACAGGGTGGGGGCACTGAAGCTTTCTTT. Encoded protein: CASSQVQGGGTEAFF.

The V call is TRBV6-5, the J call TRBJ2-7; D is undetermined. CDR3 length: 16 amino acids. CDR1 is MNHEY, CDR2 SVGAGI, per germline. Trimming removed 2 bases at V and 5 bases at J, with 19 bases between. DNA of the CDR3: TGTGCCAGCAGTTACAGGGAACAGCCTGGGTTCCACGAGCAGTACTTC. Protein sequence: CASSYREQPGFHEQYF.

CDR3 coding DNA: TGCGCCAGCAGCCAAGAGGAAGGGGAGCACACTGAAGCTTTCTTT. Its translation is CASSQEEGEHTEAFF. The rearrangement joins TRBV4-3 to TRBJ1-1; weak D call: TRBD1 (5 bases). Germline V gives CDR1 LGHNA, CDR2 YSLEER. The CDR3 is 15 residues long. V lost 0 bases to trimming and J lost 3 bases, with 11 bases between them.

The V call is TRBV19, the J call TRBJ1-2, with D tentatively TRBD1 (6 bases). Germline CDR1 and CDR2: LNHDA and SQIVND (reference sequence). V lost 3 bases and J 3 bases, leaving 17 bases between the germline ends. The CDR3 is 16 amino acids. Here the CDR3 reads CASSILQGRGDYGYTF. The CDR3 nucleotides read TGTGCCAGTAGTATCTTACAGGGCCGGGGGGACTATGGCTACACCTTC.